This TCR beta chain was identified in a study of blood T cells in healthy people across ages. Overall study results and limits: The study found TCR beta diversity correlated strongly with naive T cell percentage. Unsorted PBMC input precluded a conclusive naive versus antigen-experienced comparison.

Healthy individuals of Caucasian origin from Russia, aged roughly 6 to 95, served as donors. Isolation yielded PBMCs, at least 6 million per sample, in every case. This clonotype came up a few times. The antigen is undetermined. A sample-barcoded 5' primer and a J-beta primer mix were used in a second PCR of roughly 7 to 11 cycles. TCRdb processed the 5' RACE reads anew with MiXCR; each CDR3 protein has one entry. The profile covers 1.5 million to 2 million distinct CDR3 sequences, with about 35% appearing a single time and 11% taken by the ten largest. Sequences were obtained from blood. This clonotype was obtained from a woman aged 30 to 39 in good health.

CDR3 DNA sequence: TGTGCCAGCAGTCCCGGCACCGGCACCCAAGAGACCCAGTACTTC. Translated, it gives CASSPGTGTQETQYF. J is TRBJ2-5 and V is TRBV3-1, with unresolved D. Germline V CDR1 and CDR2: LGHDT, YNNKEL (reference sequence). V gave up 6 bases and J gave up 1 base, with 15 bases separating them. This CDR3 comprises 15 residues.